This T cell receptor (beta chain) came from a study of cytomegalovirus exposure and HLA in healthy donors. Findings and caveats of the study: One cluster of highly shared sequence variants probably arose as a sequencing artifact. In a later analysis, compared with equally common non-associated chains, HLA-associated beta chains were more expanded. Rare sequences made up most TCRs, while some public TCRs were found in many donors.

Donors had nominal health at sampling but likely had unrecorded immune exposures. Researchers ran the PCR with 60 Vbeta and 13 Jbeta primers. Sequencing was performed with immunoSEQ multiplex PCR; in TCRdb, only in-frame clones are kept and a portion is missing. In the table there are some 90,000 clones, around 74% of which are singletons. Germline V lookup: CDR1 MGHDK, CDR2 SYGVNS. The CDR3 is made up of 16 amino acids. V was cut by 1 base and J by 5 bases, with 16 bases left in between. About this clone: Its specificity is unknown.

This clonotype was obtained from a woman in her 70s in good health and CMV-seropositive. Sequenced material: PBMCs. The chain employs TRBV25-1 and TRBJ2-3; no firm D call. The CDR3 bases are TGTGCCAGCAGTGAATCAGGCTCGGCAGTTCAAGATACGCAGTATTTT. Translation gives CASSESGSAVQDTQYF.